This entry lists 20 T cell receptor beta chains sequenced from one sample in a study of Graves' ophthalmopathy and Graves' hyperthyroidism. Amplification from RNA transcripts yielded the TCR beta CDR3 regions. RT-PCR with HTBI primers came first, then second-round multiplex PCR. TCRdb ran MiXCR on the multiplex PCR reads and lists one entry per CDR3 protein. The repertoire includes some 1.1 million distinct CDR3 sequences, 35% to 40% of them detected once, and over 8.5% sits in the top ten. Sequencing input: peripheral blood or thyroid tissue (not recorded which). These receptors were collected from an adult man with Graves' hyperthyroidism.

In regard to this clonotype: The junction shows a germline mismatch at one end, possibly a read error. This chain uses TRBV10-3 with TRBJ2-7; 8 bases align to TRBD2. This CDR3 has 17 amino acids. From germline, CDR1 is ENHRY and CDR2 SYGVKD. CDR3 amino acids: CASSLKLRGLASYEQYF. The CDR3 DNA sequence: TGTGCCAGCAGTCTTAAGCTCCGTGGACTAGCCTCCTACGAGCAGTACTTC.

This clonotype was seen ten or more times. The chain combines TRBV2 with TRBJ1-6; 9 bases map to TRBD1. J lost 10 bases, V lost 0 bases, and 7 bases had no gene match. Germline V gene lookup returns CDR1 SNHLY and CDR2 FYNNEI. The length of the CDR3 is 16 residues. The CDR3 is CASSEARGQGVSPLHF. The CDR3 DNA follows: TGTGCCAGCAGTGAAGCTCGGGGACAGGGAGTCTCACCCCTCCACTTT.

The V call is TRBV7-8, the J call TRBJ1-6; D is uncertain. V lost 6 bases and J 10 bases, leaving 16 bases between the germline ends. Germline V gives CDR1 SGHVS, CDR2 FQNEAQ. The CDR3 has 14 residues. The CDR3 DNA reads as TGTGCCAGCAGTGCGCGAACTTCGCGGTCACCCCTCCACTTT. Translation: CASSARTSRSPLHF.

V and J are TRBV9 and TRBJ1-3, with D uncertain. This CDR3 has 14 residues. Trimming removed 0 bases from V and 4 bases from J, with 8 bases in between. CDR1 SGDLS and CDR2 YYNGEE come from the germline V gene. The CDR3 region is CASSVEGEGNTIYF. The CDR3 nucleotides read TGTGCCAGCAGCGTAGAGGGAGAAGGAAACACCATATATTTT.

This clonotype has just one count. The chain links TRBV7-9 to TRBJ1-4, with a tentative D call TRBD1 (5 bases). The ends were cut back, 5 bases at V and 8 bases at J, with 18 bases in the middle. Germline loops: CDR1 SEHNR, CDR2 FQNEAQ (reference sequence). The CDR3 is made up of 15 amino acids. The CDR3 DNA reads TGTGCCAGCAGCCCTCTACTAGCGGGGGAAGAAAAACTGTTTTTT. This sequence encodes CASSPLLAGEEKLFF.

This clonotype was counted ten times or more. The CDR3 loop is CASSRGVLDGYTF. CDR3 nucleotides: TGTGCCAGCAGCCGGGGGGTATTGGATGGCTACACCTTC. The J gene is TRBJ1-2, the V gene TRBV14; D is possibly TRBD1 (5 bases). Germline V CDR1 and CDR2: SGHDN, FVKESK. The V gene lost 4 bases and the J gene lost 6 bases, with 12 bases spanning the gap. The CDR3 covers 13 residues.

The rearrangement uses TRBV10-3 and TRBJ1-2; a possible D gene is TRBD1 (5 bases). Trimming removed 11 bases at V and 4 bases at J, with 20 bases between. There are 14 residues in the CDR3. CDR1 and CDR2 from the germline V gene are ENHRY and SYGVKD. Here the CDR3 DNA reads TGTGCCTCCCAGGGTGGAGGTCTCGGCTATGGCTACACCTTC. This sequence encodes CASQGGGLGYGYTF.

This clonotype was picked up a small number of times. V and J are TRBV19 and TRBJ1-1; 8 positions agree with TRBD1. CDR1 is LNHDA and CDR2 is SQIVND in the germline V gene (reference sequence). This CDR3 is built from 16 residues. The V and J ends lost 7 bases and 4 bases, in that order; junction bases with no gene match: 14. CDR3 protein: CASTIDGQGLSTEAFF. The CDR3 DNA sequence: TGTGCCAGTACCATCGACGGACAGGGCCTTAGCACTGAAGCTTTCTTT.

This clonotype was recorded a few times. The junction departs from the called germline gene at one end, perhaps through a read error. The chain recombines TRBV24-1 with TRBJ1-5; 11 nucleotides agree with TRBD1. The CDR3 length is 15 residues. The germline gives CDR1 KGHDR, CDR2 SFDVKD. CDR3 in amino acids: CATSDRTGGKQPQHF. The CDR3 DNA is TGTGCCACCAGTGATCGGACAGGGGGCAAACAGCCCCAGCATTTT.

Concerning this clonotype itself: This is likely a read error, given that the CDR3 carries no conserved phenylalanine or tryptophan at its end. The chain carries TRBV27 and TRBJ1-2, with D possibly matching TRBD1 (5 bases). The CDR3 covers 13 residues. Looked up from germline, CDR1 is MNHEY and CDR2 is SMNVEV (reference sequence). V lost 3 bases to trimming and J lost 6 bases, with 11 bases between them. The DNA for the CDR3 is TGTGCCAGCAGTTTCTCAGGGCTAGATGGCTACACCCTC. Translating it yields CASSFSGLDGYTL.

This clonotype has at least ten counts. V gene TRBV10-3 combines with J gene TRBJ2-5, with TRBD2 matching 13 bases. The V gene end was trimmed by 3 bases and the J gene end by 5 bases; junction bases not matched to a gene: 12. Germline assignment: CDR1 ENHRY and CDR2 SYGVKD. The CDR3 sequence is 18 residues long. CDR3 region: CAISDFGLAGVTGETQYF. The CDR3 DNA follows: TGTGCCATCAGTGATTTCGGACTAGCGGGAGTGACGGGGGAGACCCAGTACTTC.

The rearrangement uses TRBV9 and TRBJ2-7; D is unresolved. This CDR3 has 14 amino acids. CDR1 is SGDLS and CDR2 is YYNGEE in the germline V gene. Trimming removed 4 bases from V and 7 bases from J, with 18 bases in between. The CDR3: CASSPQSQHREQYV. Here the CDR3 DNA reads TGTGCCAGCAGCCCACAGAGCCAACACCGGGAGCAGTACGTC.

This clonotype is a singleton in its sample. Just one base apart from a much larger clone, this may be a read error. The CDR3 does not end in the conserved phenylalanine or tryptophan, so this is likely a read error. The chain recombines TRBV7-2 with TRBJ2-7; D perhaps matches TRBD1 (5 bases). The CDR3 sequence is 15 residues long. The V and J ends lost 3 bases and 4 bases respectively, with 16 bases between them. Germline V gene sequence: CDR1 SGHTA, CDR2 FQGNSA. In nucleotides, the CDR3 is TGTGCCAGCAGCTTCATTCTTACAGGTGAATACGAGCAGTACCTC. This codes for CASSFILTGEYEQYL.

The V call is TRBV4-1, the J call TRBJ2-5; 11 nucleotides line up with TRBD2. Germline V CDR1 and CDR2: MGHRA, YSYEKL. This CDR3 contains 15 residues. J was trimmed by 4 bases and V by 1 base; bases with no gene match: 2. The chain's CDR3 is CASSQALAGGETQYF. Here the CDR3 DNA reads TGCGCCAGCAGCCAAGCTCTAGCGGGGGGAGAGACCCAGTACTTC.

The chain recombines TRBV29-1 with TRBJ1-1; D uncertain. V shed 7 bases and J shed 4 bases, with 10 bases lying between them. Germline V lookup: CDR1 SQVTM, CDR2 ANQGSEA. This CDR3 spans 11 amino acids. The CDR3 coding sequence is TGCAGCGCAACAGCGGGCACTGAAGCTTTCTTT. Translation gives CSATAGTEAFF.

This chain connects TRBV29-1 to TRBJ1-3, with TRBD1 matching over 10 bases. Germline V gene data show CDR1 as SQVTM and CDR2 as ANQGSEA. CDR3 length equals 16 residues. V shed 7 bases, J shed 0 bases, and the junction held 9 bases outside the gene matches. CDR3 loop: CSEGDRGTSSGNTIYF. The CDR3 DNA reads as TGCAGCGAGGGGGACAGGGGAACGAGCTCTGGAAACACCATATATTTT.

The rearrangement uses TRBV5-1 and TRBJ1-2, with 7 nucleotides matching TRBD1. CDR1 and CDR2 from the germline V gene are SGHRS and YFSETQ. J was trimmed by 7 bases and V by 3 bases; bases with no gene match: 6. This CDR3 is 13 amino acids long. CDR3 in amino acids: CASSYRGDRGYTF. CDR3 nucleotide sequence: TGCGCCAGCAGCTACAGGGGTGACCGTGGCTACACCTTC.

This clonotype was seen repeatedly, ten times or more. This chain connects TRBV19 to TRBJ1-1, with D unresolved. CDR3 length: 13 residues. Germline-derived CDR1 and CDR2 are LNHDA and SQIVND (reference sequence). V lost 4 bases, J lost 4 bases, and 10 bases lay in between. Here the CDR3 reads CASSNPGGTEAFF. The DNA for the CDR3 is TGTGCCAGTAGTAATCCGGGCGGCACTGAAGCTTTCTTT.

V usage is TRBV2 and J usage is TRBJ1-1, with a tentative D call TRBD1 (5 bases). Germline V lookup: CDR1 SNHLY, CDR2 FYNNEI. This CDR3 comprises 13 residues. The CDR3 DNA sequence: TGTGCAACCAATCCCGGGGGGAACACTGAAGCTTTCTTT. Protein sequence: CATNPGGNTEAFF.

This clonotype was seen repeatedly, ten times or more. CDR3 nucleotides: TGTGCCAGTAGTATTACAGGGGTGAGGGGTCAGCCCCAGCATTTT. Amino acid sequence: CASSITGVRGQPQHF. The chain recombines TRBV19 with TRBJ1-5; 7 positions match TRBD1. Losses at the gene ends were 3 bases for V and 6 bases for J; bases not matched to a gene: 8. The CDR3 consists of 15 residues. Looked up from germline, CDR1 is LNHDA and CDR2 is SQIVND (reference sequence).